The rows below give T cell receptor beta chains drawn from one sample of a study of blood T cell repertoires in COVID-19. The assay was immunoSEQ multiplex PCR, and TCRdb's table has in-frame clones only and misses some. This sample carries about 280,000 clones, roughly nine tenths of them seen once, and the ten largest clones take 0.9% to 1%. What was sequenced was peripheral blood. These receptors originate from a woman aged 40 to 50 who had recovered from COVID-19. CDR3s include the opening cysteine and the closing phenylalanine or tryptophan. A D gene is named only where the DNA matches it firmly. Clone size is stated in some rows and not others, as once, few, many or a class when expanded.

clone_size: .; v_call: TRBV28; j_call: TRBJ1-5; d_call: .; cdr3_aa: CASSPLRALYSNQPQHF; cdr3_nt: TGTGCCAGCAGTCCCCTGCGGGCCCTTTATAGCAATCAGCCCCAGCATTTT
clone_size: once; v_call: TRBV12-3/TRBV12-4; j_call: TRBJ1-3; d_call: .; cdr3_aa: CATGRGSGNTIYF; cdr3_nt: TGTGCCACCGGAAGGGGCTCTGGAAACACCATATATTTT
clone_size: .; v_call: TRBV3-1/TRBV3-2; j_call: TRBJ2-7; d_call: .; cdr3_aa: CASSHQISYEQYF; cdr3_nt: TGTGCCAGCAGCCATCAGATTTCCTACGAGCAGTACTTC
clone_size: .; v_call: TRBV30; j_call: TRBJ1-1; d_call: TRBD1; cdr3_aa: CAWGSLSQGQDTEAFF; cdr3_nt: TGTGCCTGGGGCTCCCTCTCACAGGGACAGGACACTGAAGCTTTCTTT
clone_size: .; v_call: TRBV4-1; j_call: TRBJ2-1; d_call: TRBD2; cdr3_aa: CASSQITSGPYNEQFF; cdr3_nt: TGCGCCAGCAGCCAAATCACTAGCGGACCATACAATGAGCAGTTCTTC
clone_size: .; v_call: TRBV6-5; j_call: TRBJ2-7; d_call: .; cdr3_aa: CASSYSAGNYEQYF; cdr3_nt: TGTGCCAGCAGTTACTCCGCAGGGAACTACGAGCAGTACTTC
clone_size: .; v_call: TRBV9; j_call: TRBJ2-3; d_call: TRBD1; cdr3_aa: CASSEGQGADTQYF; cdr3_nt: TGTGCCAGCAGCGAGGGACAGGGGGCAGATACGCAGTATTTT
clone_size: once; v_call: TRBV12-3/TRBV12-4; j_call: TRBJ2-7; d_call: .; cdr3_aa: CASSFVGGGEQYF; cdr3_nt: TGTGCCAGCAGTTTCGTGGGGGGAGGCGAGCAGTACTTC
clone_size: .; v_call: TRBV6-5; j_call: TRBJ2-7; d_call: .; cdr3_aa: CASTRAVQGAYEQYF; cdr3_nt: TGTGCCAGCACCCGAGCAGTACAGGGCGCCTACGAGCAGTACTTC
clone_size: once; v_call: TRBV7-9; j_call: TRBJ1-5; d_call: TRBD1; cdr3_aa: CASSPTGVTGQPQHF; cdr3_nt: TGTGCCAGCAGCCCAACAGGGGTGACGGGTCAGCCCCAGCATTTT
clone_size: .; v_call: TRBV11-3; j_call: TRBJ2-6; d_call: TRBD2; cdr3_aa: CASSYGTSTYLSGANVLTF; cdr3_nt: TGTGCCAGCAGCTACGGGACTAGCACTTATCTCTCTGGGGCCAACGTCCTGACTTTC
clone_size: .; v_call: TRBV4-1; j_call: TRBJ2-1; d_call: .; cdr3_aa: CASSQDSAQGQFF; cdr3_nt: TGCGCCAGCAGCCAAGATTCCGCCCAGGGGCAGTTCTTC
clone_size: .; v_call: TRBV24-1; j_call: TRBJ1-3; d_call: TRBD1; cdr3_aa: CATSDRASGNTIYF; cdr3_nt: TGTGCCACCAGCGACAGGGCTAGTGGAAACACCATATATTTT
clone_size: .; v_call: TRBV29-1; j_call: TRBJ2-5; d_call: TRBD2; cdr3_aa: CSGGGTSGSETQYF; cdr3_nt: TGCAGCGGTGGGGGGACTAGCGGGTCGGAGACCCAGTACTTC
clone_size: .; v_call: TRBV23-1; j_call: TRBJ2-7; d_call: TRBD1; cdr3_aa: CASSQSPDRASYEQYF; cdr3_nt: TGCGCCAGCAGTCAATCCCCGGACAGGGCCTCCTACGAGCAGTACTTC
clone_size: .; v_call: TRBV29-1; j_call: TRBJ1-4; d_call: .; cdr3_aa: CSVRPEGGIGGKLFF; cdr3_nt: TGCAGCGTCCGTCCCGAGGGGGGGATAGGCGGAAAACTGTTTTTT
clone_size: .; v_call: TRBV10-3; j_call: TRBJ2-3; d_call: TRBD2; cdr3_aa: CAIRRLAGTDTQYF; cdr3_nt: TGTGCCATCAGAAGACTAGCGGGCACAGATACGCAGTATTTT
clone_size: few; v_call: TRBV27; j_call: TRBJ2-1; d_call: TRBD2; cdr3_aa: CASGLAGVREQFF; cdr3_nt: TGTGCCAGCGGACTAGCGGGAGTAAGGGAGCAGTTCTTC
clone_size: .; v_call: TRBV27; j_call: TRBJ2-2; d_call: .; cdr3_aa: CASSLVLGGELFF; cdr3_nt: TGTGCCAGCAGTTTAGTGCTAGGCGGGGAGCTGTTTTTT
clone_size: .; v_call: TRBV19; j_call: TRBJ1-1; d_call: .; cdr3_aa: CASIGDPPYTEAFF; cdr3_nt: TGTGCCAGTATAGGAGACCCGCCTTACACTGAAGCTTTCTTT
clone_size: .; v_call: TRBV27; j_call: TRBJ1-4; d_call: TRBD1; cdr3_aa: CASSLGTGDEKLFF; cdr3_nt: TGTGCCAGCAGTTTAGGGACAGGGGATGAAAAACTGTTTTTT
clone_size: .; v_call: TRBV2; j_call: TRBJ2-2; d_call: TRBD2; cdr3_aa: CASSGTSGGELFF; cdr3_nt: TGTGCCAGCAGTGGGACTAGCGGGGGGGAGCTGTTTTTT
clone_size: .; v_call: TRBV27; j_call: TRBJ2-7; d_call: .; cdr3_aa: CASSLGTPYEQYF; cdr3_nt: TGTGCCAGCAGTTTAGGCACCCCCTACGAGCAGTACTTC
clone_size: .; v_call: TRBV27; j_call: TRBJ2-7; d_call: TRBD1; cdr3_aa: CASSLRTGHEQYF; cdr3_nt: TGTGCCAGCAGTCTCCGGACAGGCCACGAGCAGTACTTC
clone_size: once; v_call: TRBV20-1; j_call: TRBJ1-1; d_call: .; cdr3_aa: CSASGTPGAFF; cdr3_nt: TGCAGTGCTAGCGGGACACCGGGGGCTTTCTTT
clone_size: .; v_call: TRBV7-9; j_call: TRBJ2-7; d_call: .; cdr3_aa: CASSRDTGEEQYF; cdr3_nt: TGTGCCAGCAGCCGCGACACCGGGGAAGAGCAGTACTTC
clone_size: many; v_call: TRBV5-4; j_call: TRBJ2-7; d_call: TRBD2; cdr3_aa: CASSPGGGGGLHEQYF; cdr3_nt: TGTGCCAGCAGCCCCGGGGGGGGAGGAGGCCTCCACGAGCAGTACTTC
clone_size: .; v_call: TRBV27; j_call: TRBJ2-1; d_call: TRBD2; cdr3_aa: CASSSQAGSSYNEQFF; cdr3_nt: TGTGCCAGCAGTTCACAAGCGGGGAGCTCCTACAATGAGCAGTTCTTC
clone_size: few; v_call: TRBV19; j_call: TRBJ1-2; d_call: .; cdr3_aa: CASSMTAYGYTF; cdr3_nt: TGTGCCAGTAGTATGACAGCTTATGGCTACACCTTC
clone_size: .; v_call: TRBV2; j_call: TRBJ2-3; d_call: .; cdr3_aa: CASREGTPATQYF; cdr3_nt: TGTGCCAGCAGGGAAGGGACTCCGGCTACGCAGTATTTT
clone_size: .; v_call: TRBV27; j_call: TRBJ1-4; d_call: .; cdr3_aa: CASSLLGGDSTNEKLFF; cdr3_nt: TGTGCCAGCAGTTTATTGGGCGGGGACTCAACTAATGAAAAACTGTTTTTT
clone_size: .; v_call: TRBV24-1; j_call: TRBJ2-7; d_call: TRBD1; cdr3_aa: CATSDSPDRGPDKQYF; cdr3_nt: TGTGCCACCAGTGATTCCCCGGACAGGGGGCCAGACAAGCAGTACTTC
clone_size: .; v_call: TRBV5-4; j_call: TRBJ2-3; d_call: TRBD2; cdr3_aa: CASSLSGGGADTQYF; cdr3_nt: TGTGCCAGCAGCTTGTCGGGAGGAGGGGCAGATACGCAGTATTTT
clone_size: .; v_call: TRBV27; j_call: TRBJ2-7; d_call: .; cdr3_aa: CASRRGFDYEQYF; cdr3_nt: TGTGCCAGCCGTAGGGGCTTTGACTACGAGCAGTACTTC